The present entry profiles one TCR beta chain with its context. This CDR3 is built from 14 residues. With V trimmed by 4 bases and J by 5 bases, 6 bases remained unmatched. In germline, CDR1 is MNHEY, CDR2 SMNVEV (reference sequence). These data are taken from a study of blood T cell repertoires in COVID-19. Per the original data handling: The assay estimated nucleated cells by amplifying reference gene primers. Measured with immunoSEQ multiplex PCR; TCRdb has only the in-frame clones, and not every one. The D gene and trimming were derived from the DNA, and the V and J assignments and clone size from that table. The sample has about 230,000 clones, about nine tenths seen once; the top ten hold less than 4%.

The rearrangement joins TRBV27 to TRBJ2-3; TRBD1 matches at 7 bases. Sequenced sample: PBMCs or T cells enriched from blood (not recorded which). This TCR derives from a woman in her twenties or thirties with acute COVID-19. CDR3 sequence reads: CASSSTGAGDTQYF. The CDR3 DNA reads as TGTGCCAGCAGTTCAACAGGGGCCGGAGATACGCAGTATTTT.